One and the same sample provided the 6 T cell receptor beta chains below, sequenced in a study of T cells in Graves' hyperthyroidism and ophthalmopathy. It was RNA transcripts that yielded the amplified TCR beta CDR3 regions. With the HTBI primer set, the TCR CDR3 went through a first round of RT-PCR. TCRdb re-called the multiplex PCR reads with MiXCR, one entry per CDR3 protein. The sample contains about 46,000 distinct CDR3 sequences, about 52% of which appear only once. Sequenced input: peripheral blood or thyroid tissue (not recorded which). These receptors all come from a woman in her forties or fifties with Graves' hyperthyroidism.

CDR3 in DNA: TGTGCCAGCTCACCAGACTCAGCGGACGCCGGGGAGCTGTTTTTT. Translated, it gives CASSPDSADAGELFF. The chain has TRBV14 and TRBJ2-2; tentatively, D is TRBD2 (5 bases). V gave up 8 bases and J gave up 6 bases, with 19 bases separating them. Per the germline V gene, CDR1 is SGHDN and CDR2 is FVKESK. The length of the CDR3 is 15 residues.

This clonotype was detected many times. The CDR3 coding sequence is TGCAGTGCTAGAGCCTTAGACAGGGCCGGGTCGGGTTCACCCCTCCACTTT. It codes for CSARALDRAGSGSPLHF. V and J are TRBV20-1 and TRBJ1-6; 7 nucleotides line up with TRBD1. Germline trimming cut 1 base from V and 9 bases from J; bases unmatched to any gene: 15. The CDR3 loop spans 17 amino acids. Germline CDR1 DFQATT, CDR2 SNEGSKA (reference sequence).

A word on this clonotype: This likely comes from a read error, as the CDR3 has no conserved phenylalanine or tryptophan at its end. The CDR3 reads CASSETGTGYGYTL. The CDR3 DNA follows: TGCGCCAGCAGTGAGACAGGGACTGGCTATGGCTACACCCTC. The V call is TRBV10-2, the J call TRBJ1-2; tentatively, D is TRBD1 (6 bases). Germline V CDR1 and CDR2: WSHSY, SAAADI. This CDR3 spans 14 amino acids. The V end was cut by 2 bases, the J end by 4 bases, with 11 bases between.

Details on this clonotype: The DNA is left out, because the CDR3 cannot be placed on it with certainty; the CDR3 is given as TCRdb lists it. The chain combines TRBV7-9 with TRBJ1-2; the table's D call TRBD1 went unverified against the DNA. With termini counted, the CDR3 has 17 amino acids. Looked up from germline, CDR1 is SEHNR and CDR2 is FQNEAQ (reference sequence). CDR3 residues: CASSADGNTEAFFGYTF.

CDR3 bases: TGTGCCATCACCCGGGGGCTCCAAGAGACCCAGTACTTC. As protein: CAITRGLQETQYF. The V call is TRBV10-3, the J call TRBJ2-5; D possibly uses TRBD1 or TRBD2 (6 bases each). Germline CDR1 is ENHRY and CDR2 is SYGVKD. The V gene lost 7 bases and the J gene lost 1 base, with 10 bases spanning the gap. This CDR3 comprises 13 residues.

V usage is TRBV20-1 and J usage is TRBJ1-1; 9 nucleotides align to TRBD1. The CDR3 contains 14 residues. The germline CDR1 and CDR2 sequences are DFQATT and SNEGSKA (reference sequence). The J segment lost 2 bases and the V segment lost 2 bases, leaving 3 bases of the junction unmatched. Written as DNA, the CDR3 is TGCAGTGCTAGACCGGGACAGGGAAACACTGAAGCTTTCTTT. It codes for CSARPGQGNTEAFF.